This TCR beta chain was found in a study of blood T cell repertoires in COVID-19. Study information: Sites in the United States, Italy and Spain provided acute and convalescent COVID-19 samples.

Assay used: immunoSEQ multiplex PCR; TCRdb lists only in-frame clones, some missing. The sample carries 100,000 or so clones, roughly nine tenths recorded once. The germline CDR1 and CDR2 sequences are SGHAT and FQNNGV. The CDR3 covers 16 residues. The V and J ends lost 6 bases and 5 bases respectively, with 23 bases between them. This TCR derives from a man between 50 and 59 years old with active COVID-19. The chain combines TRBV11-2 with TRBJ2-7; a possible D gene is TRBD2 (6 bases). Material for sequencing was peripheral blood. The CDR3 sequence: CASRPSWGTLPHEQYV. The CDR3 DNA reads TGTGCCAGCAGACCGAGTTGGGGGACTCTCCCCCACGAGCAGTACGTC.